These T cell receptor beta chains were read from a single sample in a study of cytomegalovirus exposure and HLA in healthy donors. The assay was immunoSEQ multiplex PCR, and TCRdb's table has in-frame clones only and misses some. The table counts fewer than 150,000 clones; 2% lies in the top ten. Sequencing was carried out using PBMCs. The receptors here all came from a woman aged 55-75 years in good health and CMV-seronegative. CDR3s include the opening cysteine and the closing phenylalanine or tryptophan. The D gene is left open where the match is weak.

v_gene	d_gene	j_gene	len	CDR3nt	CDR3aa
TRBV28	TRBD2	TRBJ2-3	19	TGTGCCAGCAGTTGGGGGGGGACTAGCGGGGGAACTAGCACAGATACGCAGTATTTT	CASSWGGTSGGTSTDTQYF
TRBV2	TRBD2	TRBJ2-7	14	TGTGCCAGCAGTGAATCTTTTGCGGGAGGGTTAAAGTACTTC	CASSESFAGGLKYF
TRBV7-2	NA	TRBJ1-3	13	TGTGCCAGCAGCCTGGGAGCTGGAAACACCATATATTTT	CASSLGAGNTIYF
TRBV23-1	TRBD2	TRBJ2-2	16	TGCGCCAGCAGGCTGGGACTAGCAGAAGTCACCGGGGAGCTGTTTTTT	CASRLGLAEVTGELFF
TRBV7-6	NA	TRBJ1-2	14	TGTGCCAGCAGCTTAGATGGGACTGGCTATGGCTACACCTTC	CASSLDGTGYGYTF
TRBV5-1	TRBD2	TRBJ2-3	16	TGCGCCAGCAGCTTGGCACTAGCGGGGAACACAGATACGCAGTATTTT	CASSLALAGNTDTQYF
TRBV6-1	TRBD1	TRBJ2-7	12	TGTGCCAGTCGGGGACAGCTCTACGAGCAGTACTTC	CASRGQLYEQYF
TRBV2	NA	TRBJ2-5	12	TGTGCCAGCGGTGAATGGCTGGAGACCCAGTACTTC	CASGEWLETQYF
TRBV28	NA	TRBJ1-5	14	TGTGCCAGCAGTTTTGGGGTCAGGGGATCAGCCCAGCATTTT	CASSFGVRGSAQHF
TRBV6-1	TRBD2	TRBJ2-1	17	TGTGCCAGCAGTGTACTGGTCGGGACTAGCGGAACTAGTGAGCAGTTCTTC	CASSVLVGTSGTSEQFF
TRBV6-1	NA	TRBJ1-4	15	TGTGCCAGCAGTCGCCAAAGAGACAGCAATGAAAAACTGTTTTTT	CASSRQRDSNEKLFF
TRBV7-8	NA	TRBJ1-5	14	TGTGCCAGCAGCTTAGATCCGGTCCATCAGCCCCAGCATTTT	CASSLDPVHQPQHF
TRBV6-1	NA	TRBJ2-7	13	TGTGCCAGCACCCCCGGGGTACCCTACGAGCAGTACTTC	CASTPGVPYEQYF
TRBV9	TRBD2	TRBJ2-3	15	TGTGCCAGCAGCAAGGGACTAGCGGCGACAGATACGCAGTATTTT	CASSKGLAATDTQYF
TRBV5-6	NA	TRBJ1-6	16	TGTGCCAGCAGCTTGGCCGACGGAGGGGCGTCTTCACCCCTCCACTTT	CASSLADGGASSPLHF
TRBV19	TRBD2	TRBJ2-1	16	TGTGCCAGTAGAACAGGAGCGGGGAGCACATACAATGAGCAGTTCTTC	CASRTGAGSTYNEQFF
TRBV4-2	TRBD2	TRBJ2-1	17	TGTGCCAGCAGCCAAGAGGTGACTAGCGGGACCTACAATGAGCAGTTCTTC	CASSQEVTSGTYNEQFF
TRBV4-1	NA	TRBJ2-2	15	TGCGCCAGCAGCCCGCGACTAGATTTCACCGGGGAGCTGTTTTTT	CASSPRLDFTGELFF
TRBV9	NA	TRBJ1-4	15	TGTGCCAGCAGCCTCCGGACAGAACTTAATGAAAAACTGTTTTTT	CASSLRTELNEKLFF
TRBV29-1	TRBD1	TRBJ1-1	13	TGCAGCTTTCCGGGACAGGGGGACACTGAAGCTTTCTTT	CSFPGQGDTEAFF
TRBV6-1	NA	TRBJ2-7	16	TGTGCCAGCAGTGAAGGTTTAGGTGGGACAACATACGAGCAGTACTTC	CASSEGLGGTTYEQYF
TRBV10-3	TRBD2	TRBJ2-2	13	TGTGCCACCCAGGTAGCGGGCACCGGGGAGCTGTTTTTT	CATQVAGTGELFF
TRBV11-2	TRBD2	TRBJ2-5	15	TGTGCCAGCAGCTTTAGTGGGGGGGGGCAAGAGACCCAGTACTTC	CASSFSGGGQETQYF
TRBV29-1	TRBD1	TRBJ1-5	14	TGCAGCGTATCCGGACAGGGGGCAAATCAGCCCCAGCATTTT	CSVSGQGANQPQHF
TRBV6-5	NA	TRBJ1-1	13	TGTGCCAGCAGTGATTGGACAAGGCGCGAAGCTTTCTTT	CASSDWTRREAFF
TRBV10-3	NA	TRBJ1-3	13	TGTGCCACCGAACAGGGCTTCGGAAACACCATATATTTT	CATEQGFGNTIYF
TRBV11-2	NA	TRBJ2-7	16	TGTGCCAGCAGCTTAGTAGGGTCAGGGGCCCCCTACGAGCAGTACTTC	CASSLVGSGAPYEQYF
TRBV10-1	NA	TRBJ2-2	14	TGCGCCAGCAGTAACCCAGGGAACACCGGGGAGCTGTTTTTT	CASSNPGNTGELFF
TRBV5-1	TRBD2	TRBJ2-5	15	TGCGCCAGCAGCCCAGGGACTAGCGGTGAGGAGACCCAGTACTTC	CASSPGTSGEETQYF
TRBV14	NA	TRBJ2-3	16	TGTGCCAGCAGCCAAGAGAAGCGGCGGTACACAGATACGCAGTATTTT	CASSQEKRRYTDTQYF
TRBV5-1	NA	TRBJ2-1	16	TGCGCCAGCAGCTTGGCCGGGGTAGCGGCATACAATGAGCAGTTCTTC	CASSLAGVAAYNEQFF
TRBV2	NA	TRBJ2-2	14	TGTGCCAGCAGATACAGGAGGAACACCGGGGAGCTGTTTTTT	CASRYRRNTGELFF
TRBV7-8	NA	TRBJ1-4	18	TGTGCCAGCAGCTTACTATTGGGTGGGGGGGGTGTAAATGAAAAACTGTTTTTT	CASSLLLGGGGVNEKLFF
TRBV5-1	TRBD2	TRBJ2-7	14	TGCGCCAGCAGCTTCCAGGGAGGGGCTTACGAGCAGTACTTC	CASSFQGGAYEQYF
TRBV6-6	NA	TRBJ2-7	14	TGTGCCAGCAGTCAAACGGACGGGACCTACGAGCAGTACTTC	CASSQTDGTYEQYF
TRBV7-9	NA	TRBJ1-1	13	TGTGCCAGCAGCCTTACACCGAACACTGAAGCTTTCTTT	CASSLTPNTEAFF
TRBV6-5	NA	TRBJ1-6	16	TGTGCCAGCAGTTACACCCGGGGAGCATCTAATTCACCCCTCCACTTT	CASSYTRGASNSPLHF
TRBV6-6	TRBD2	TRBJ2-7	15	TGTGCCAGCAGTGACACGGGACTACCCTCCTACGAGCAGTACTTC	CASSDTGLPSYEQYF
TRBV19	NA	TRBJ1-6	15	TGTGCCAGTACTGTCAGGGACTGGCGTAATTCACCCCTCCACTTT	CASTVRDWRNSPLHF
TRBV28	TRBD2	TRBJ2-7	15	TGTGCCAGCAGTTTGGCACTAGCGGGAGGTGGCGAGCAGTACTTC	CASSLALAGGGEQYF
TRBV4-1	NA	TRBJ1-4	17	TGCGCCAGCAGCCTGAATTGGGGAGGGGGAACTAATGAAAAACTGTTTTTT	CASSLNWGGGTNEKLFF
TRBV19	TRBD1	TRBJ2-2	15	TGTGCCAGTAGCGCTGACAGGGTGAACACCGGGGAGCTGTTTTTT	CASSADRVNTGELFF
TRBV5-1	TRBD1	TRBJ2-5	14	TGCGCCAGCAGCGCCGGGACAGGGACAGAGACCCAGTACTTC	CASSAGTGTETQYF
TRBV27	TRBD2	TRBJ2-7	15	TGTGCCAGCAGGTTAGGACTAGCGGTATCCTACGAGCAGTACTTC	CASRLGLAVSYEQYF
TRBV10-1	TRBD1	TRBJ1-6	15	TGCGCCAGCAGTGAGTCGGGGACAGGGAATTCACCCCTCCACTTT	CASSESGTGNSPLHF
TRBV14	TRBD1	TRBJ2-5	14	TGTGCCAGCAGCCACACAGGGGGCGCGGAGACCCAGTACTTC	CASSHTGGAETQYF
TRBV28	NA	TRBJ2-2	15	TGTGCCAGCAGCCTCTCAGTCCTAACGGGCGGGGAGCTGTTTTTT	CASSLSVLTGGELFF
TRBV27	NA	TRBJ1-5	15	TGTGCCAGCAGCTCCGGACAGTATAGCAATCAGCCCCAGCATTTT	CASSSGQYSNQPQHF
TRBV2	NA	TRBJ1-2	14	TGTGCCAGCAGCGGGACACACCCTAACTATGGCTACACCTTC	CASSGTHPNYGYTF
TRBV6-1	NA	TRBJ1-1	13	TGTGCCAGCACCCTCACCGGGGGGACTGAAGCTTTCTTT	CASTLTGGTEAFF
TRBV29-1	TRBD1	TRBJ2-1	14	TGCAGCGGACGGACAGGATCAGCAGGTGCTGAGCAGTTCTTC	CSGRTGSAGAEQFF
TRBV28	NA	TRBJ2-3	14	TGTGCCAGCAGTTTGATTCCCTACGAGGATACGCAGTATTTT	CASSLIPYEDTQYF
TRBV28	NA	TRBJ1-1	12	TGTGCCAGCAGTCCCCGGAGCACTGAAGCTTTCTTT	CASSPRSTEAFF
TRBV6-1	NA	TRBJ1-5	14	TGTGCCAGCAGGGGCCAGGTTAGCAATCAGCCCCAGCATTTT	CASRGQVSNQPQHF